These T cell receptor beta chains were read from a single sample in a study of T cells after yellow fever vaccination. TCRdb redid the calling of the 5' RACE reads with MiXCR, one entry per CDR3 protein. The sample consists of nearly 550,000 distinct CDR3 sequences, 15% to 20% of them appearing once. This specimen consisted of PBMCs, obtained 15 days after the yellow fever booster vaccination. The receptors here all came from a young man who received the YFV17D yellow fever vaccine. CDR3s include the opening cysteine and the closing phenylalanine or tryptophan. The order of the fields is D gene, J gene, clone size, V gene, CDR3 DNA, CDR3 protein. A D gene is named only where the DNA matches it firmly. The size entry is marked missing in some rows and otherwise reads once, few, many or a size class.

-	TRBJ2-7	-	TRBV5-1	TGCGCCAGCAGCTCATGGGCCTTACAAGGGGCTGGGGAGCAGTACTTC	CASSSWALQGAGEQYF
-	TRBJ1-1	few	TRBV15	TGTGCCACCAGCAGAAACAGGGTTAGAACTGAAGCTTTCTTT	CATSRNRVRTEAFF
-	TRBJ1-1	few	TRBV20-1	TGCAGTGCTAGCGTGTTTGGGTCAGCGGGGAGCTTT	CSASVFGSAGSF
-	TRBJ2-7	-	TRBV5-1	TGCGCCAGCAGCATCGACACTCTCTACGAGCAGTACTTC	CASSIDTLYEQYF
-	TRBJ1-4	-	TRBV20-1	TGCAGTGCTAGACTGGACGGGAATGAAAAACTGTTTTTT	CSARLDGNEKLFF
-	TRBJ2-3	few	TRBV7-8	TGTGCCAGCAGCCTAGGTCGGACAGGCACAGATACGCAGTATTTT	CASSLGRTGTDTQYF
-	TRBJ2-5	-	TRBV10-1	TGCGCCAGGCAAGAGACCCAGTACTTC	CARQETQYF
-	TRBJ1-1	-	TRBV6-1	TGTGCCAGCAGTGACAGGGGAGTATCCACTGAAGCTTTCTTT	CASSDRGVSTEAFF
-	TRBJ2-1	-	TRBV7-2	TGTGCCAGCAGGGTGACTATAAGTTACAATGAGCAGTTCTTC	CASRVTISYNEQFF
TRBD2	TRBJ2-1	few	TRBV3-1	TGTGCCAGCAGCCAAGATCTACTAGCGGGGGGTAGTGAGCAGTTCTTC	CASSQDLLAGGSEQFF
TRBD1	TRBJ2-5	few	TRBV20-1	TGCAGTGCGCCGCCGACAGGGTTGGAGACCCAGTACTTC	CSAPPTGLETQYF
TRBD1	TRBJ2-2	-	TRBV7-2	TGTGCCAGCAGCTGGGGACAGACGAACACCGGGGAGCTGTTTTTT	CASSWGQTNTGELFF
-	TRBJ2-7	few	TRBV19	TGTGCCAGTAGTCAACTCGACAGGAACGACTACGAGCAGTACTTC	CASSQLDRNDYEQYF
-	TRBJ2-7	few	TRBV5-1	TGCGCCAGCAGCTTCTCAGGGCCACCGGTTGTCGAGCAGTACTTC	CASSFSGPPVVEQYF
TRBD1	TRBJ1-5	few	TRBV7-9	TGTGCCAGCAGCCGGGACAGAAGCAATCAGCCCCAGCATTTT	CASSRDRSNQPQHF
-	TRBJ2-7	few	TRBV18	TGTGCCAGCTCACCACCGGACAGCTACGAGCAGTACTTC	CASSPPDSYEQYF
TRBD2	TRBJ2-3	few	TRBV19	TGTGCCAGTAGCCCTACTAGCGGGGGAACAGATACGCAGTATTTT	CASSPTSGGTDTQYF
TRBD2	TRBJ2-3	-	TRBV28	TGTGCCAGCAGTTTATCACTAGCGAGCCCTGATACGCAGTATTTT	CASSLSLASPDTQYF
-	TRBJ2-2	few	TRBV5-1	TGCGCCAGCAGCTTGGGGGAGCCCGGCCCCGGGGAGCTGTTTTTT	CASSLGEPGPGELFF
-	TRBJ2-5	-	TRBV27	TGTGCCAGCAGTTTATCCCACCCCGTGAGGTCATCAGAGACCCAGTACTTC	CASSLSHPVRSSETQYF
-	TRBJ2-6	-	TRBV12-3/TRBV12-4	TGTGCCAGCAGTTTAGCGTGGGGGGCGCAGGGAGACTCTGGGGCCAACGTCCTGACTTTC	CASSLAWGAQGDSGANVLTF
-	TRBJ2-2	few	TRBV9	TGTGCCAGCAGCGTAGGGGGGGCAGTGAACACCGGGGAGCTGTTTTTT	CASSVGGAVNTGELFF